Following are 21 T cell receptor beta chains from one sample sequenced in a study of T cells in Graves' hyperthyroidism and ophthalmopathy. RNA transcripts were the template for amplifying TCR beta CDR3 regions. TCR CDR3 underwent first-round RT-PCR with the HTBI primer set. TCRdb called the multiplex PCR reads again in MiXCR, with one record for every CDR3 protein. The table lists hundreds of thousands of distinct CDR3 sequences, approximately 40% of them singletons, with around 9.3% in the top ten. Material: blood. These receptors were obtained from a man aged 18 to 29 with Graves' hyperthyroidism.

The chain is built from TRBV5-1 and TRBJ2-7, with 7 bases matching TRBD2. Germline loops: CDR1 SGHRS, CDR2 YFSETQ. This CDR3 contains 15 residues. V lost 3 bases, J lost 2 bases, and 8 bases stayed unmatched. The CDR3 bases are TGCGCCAGCAGCTCGGCCCTTGGGGGGGCCTACGAGCAGTACTTC. Protein: CASSSALGGAYEQYF.

With respect to this clonotype: A much larger clone lies one base from this, so it may be a read error. The rearrangement links TRBV29-1 to TRBJ1-2, with D tentatively TRBD1 (5 bases). The CDR3 runs to 15 residues. The V gene's germline CDR1 is SQVTM and CDR2 ANQGSEA. V lost 6 bases, J lost 4 bases, and 21 bases lay in between. CDR3 nucleotides: TGCAGCGTCACCGGGACTGCGGATAACCTCTATGGCTACACCTTC. Residues: CSVTGTADNLYGYTF.

This chain connects TRBV7-2 to TRBJ2-3; 7 bases agree with TRBD1. CDR3 length equals 16 residues. Germline CDR1 reads SGHTA; CDR2 reads FQGNSA. Unmatched junction bases numbered 11, after V lost 5 bases and J lost 3 bases. CDR3 bases: TGTGCCAGCAGCCCGAGGTGGGACAGATCAACAGATACGCAGTATTTT. It yields the protein CASSPRWDRSTDTQYF.

This clonotype was counted many times. The V gene is TRBV7-8, the J gene TRBJ1-5; D possibly corresponds to TRBD1 (6 bases). CDR3 length: 14 residues. V was clipped by 4 bases and J by 7 bases, with 14 bases between them. Germline V CDR1 and CDR2: SGHVS, FQNEAQ. The CDR3 protein is CASSSRGQGQPQHF. The CDR3 nucleotides read TGTGCCAGCAGCTCCAGGGGCCAGGGGCAGCCCCAGCATTTT.

The V and J genes are TRBV5-1 and TRBJ1-2; possible D gene TRBD1, 6 bases. There are 16 residues in the CDR3. Germline CDR1 is SGHRS and CDR2 is YFSETQ. The V gene lost 0 bases and the J gene lost 2 bases, with 14 bases spanning the gap. CDR3 amino acids: CASSLAGAGKNYGYTF. The DNA for the CDR3 is TGCGCCAGCAGCTTGGCAGGGGCTGGAAAAAACTATGGCTACACCTTC.

This clonotype was detected ten times or more. The chain uses TRBV25-1 and TRBJ2-7; D tentatively reads TRBD1 or TRBD2 (5 bases each). Looked up from germline, CDR1 is MGHDK and CDR2 is SYGVNS. The CDR3 spans 13 residues. V dropped 6 bases and J dropped 5 bases, with 14 bases sitting between them. The CDR3 nucleotides read TGTGCCAGCAGCCTCCTAGGGGAGAACGAGCAGTACTTC. Translating gives CASSLLGENEQYF.

The gene calls are TRBV5-1 and TRBJ2-5; 9 bases are shared with TRBD2. The germline V gene has CDR1 SGHRS and CDR2 YFSETQ. The CDR3 runs 15 residues. V dropped 0 bases and J dropped 0; count of bases not matched to a gene: 0. CDR3 DNA: TGCGCCAGCAGCTTGGTAGCGGGAGACCAAGAGACCCAGTACTTC. Its translation is CASSLVAGDQETQYF.

There are a few counts of this clonotype. This chain uses TRBV5-4 with TRBJ1-3, with TRBD1 matching over 7 bases. The CDR3 extends over 15 amino acids. Trimming cost V 1 base and J 3 bases; bases outside gene matches: 4. Germline assignment: CDR1 SGHNT and CDR2 YYREEE (reference sequence). The CDR3 spells CASSLFGTVGNTIYF. The CDR3 DNA reads TGTGCCAGCAGCTTGTTTGGGACAGTTGGAAACACCATATATTTT.

The rearrangement joins TRBV25-1 to TRBJ2-5; 10 bases are a match to TRBD2. The CDR3 runs to 18 residues. Losses at the gene ends were 3 bases for V and 2 bases for J; bases not matched to a gene: 12. Germline values: CDR1 MGHDK, CDR2 SYGVNS. CDR3 nucleotides: TGTGCCAGCAGTGATGATGCCTTAGCGGGAGGCCGGCAAGAGACCCAGTACTTC. Its protein is CASSDDALAGGRQETQYF.

This clonotype was recorded at least ten times. This chain joins TRBV7-8 and TRBJ2-5; D perhaps matches TRBD2 (5 bases). V dropped 1 base and J dropped 4 bases, with 16 bases sitting between them. Germline V lookup: CDR1 SGHVS, CDR2 FQNEAQ. The CDR3 totals 16 residues. The CDR3 coding sequence is TGTGCCAGCAGCTTAGATCGGGCCCAGCGGTCAGAGACCCAGTACTTC. Translating gives CASSLDRAQRSETQYF.

This clonotype has only a few counts. V usage is TRBV7-2 and J usage is TRBJ1-3, with D perhaps matching TRBD1 (5 bases). This CDR3 spans 14 amino acids. V shed 3 bases and J shed 3 bases, with 9 bases lying between them. Germline loops: CDR1 SGHTA, CDR2 FQGNSA. CDR3 loop: CASSFGRVGNTIYF. The CDR3 nucleotides read TGTGCCAGCAGCTTTGGCAGGGTTGGAAACACCATATATTTT.

This chain links TRBV12-3 or TRBV12-4 with TRBJ1-1; D remains unclear. The CDR3 length is 11 residues. Here the CDR3 reads CASAKNTEAFF. The CDR3 nucleotides read TGTGCTAGTGCTAAAAACACTGAAGCTTTCTTT.

V and J are TRBV11-2 and TRBJ1-6; D might be TRBD1 (6 bases). The CDR3 is made up of 16 amino acids. Trimming left V 0 bases short and J 9 bases short, with 15 bases between. Germline V gene lookup returns CDR1 SGHAT and CDR2 FQNNGV. CDR3 in amino acids: CASSLEVGGAVSPLHF. In DNA form, the CDR3 reads TGTGCCAGCAGCTTAGAGGTCGGGGGCGCGGTTTCACCCCTCCACTTT.

The chain has TRBV6-6 and TRBJ1-2, with a tentative D call TRBD1 (6 bases). The V gene lost 4 bases and the J gene lost 4 bases, with 19 bases spanning the gap. The germline gives CDR1 MNHNY, CDR2 SVGAGI (reference sequence). The CDR3 spans 16 residues. Written as DNA, the CDR3 is TGTGCCAGCAGTTCCAATGCCGAGACAGGAACCTATGGCTACACCTTC. The encoded protein is CASSSNAETGTYGYTF.

This clonotype was seen at least ten times. The CDR3, as DNA: TGTGCCAGCAGGGAGGTGATAAGTGAAAAACTGTTTTTT. This translates into CASREVISEKLFF. This chain uses TRBV2 with TRBJ1-4; D is unclear. This CDR3 region has 13 residues. Trimming left V 6 bases short and J 7 bases short, with 12 bases between. The germline V gene encodes CDR1 SNHLY and CDR2 FYNNEI.

On this clonotype itself: The junction departs from germline at one end; a sequencing error may be responsible. This chain uses TRBV5-1 with TRBJ2-7, with 11 bases identical to TRBD2. The germline V gene encodes CDR1 SGHRS and CDR2 YFSETQ. The CDR3 is 13 residues long. CDR3 loop: CASCQDRTSGRTF. The CDR3 nucleotides are TGCGCCAGCTGCCAAGACAGGACTAGCGGGCGAACATTC.

This clonotype was seen only a few times. The chain has TRBV7-2 and TRBJ2-7; 7 positions agree with TRBD2. V was pared by 7 bases and J by 6 bases, with 21 bases of the junction left unmatched. This CDR3 has 17 residues. Per the germline V gene, CDR1 is SGHTA and CDR2 is FQGNSA. The DNA for the CDR3 is TGTGCCAGCACCCCAATAGAGGGAGGGCCTTTTCTTGGCGAGCAGTACTTC. Amino acid sequence: CASTPIEGGPFLGEQYF.

Comment on this clonotype: One end of the junction is discordant with germline, which a read error may explain. The chain recombines TRBV20-1 with TRBJ1-1, with 7 bases aligning to TRBD1. CDR1 DFQATT and CDR2 SNEGSKA come from the germline V gene (reference sequence). The CDR3 sequence is 13 residues long. DNA for the CDR3: TGCAGTGCTCTAGACAGGGCGGGGACTGAAGCCTTCTTT. It is translated as CSALDRAGTEAFF.

A few counts support this clonotype. The V gene is TRBV4-1, the J gene TRBJ2-5; no definite D call. The V end lost 0 bases, the J end lost 7 bases, and 9 bases lay between the germline ends. This CDR3 region has 13 residues. Germline-derived CDR1 and CDR2 are MGHRA and YSYEKL. The CDR3 region has the DNA TGCGCCAGCAGCCAAGACCCACCCGGGACCCAGTACTTC. Amino acid sequence: CASSQDPPGTQYF.

This clonotype was counted many times. The genes are TRBV2 and TRBJ1-3; TRBD1 might be the D (5 bases). Germline V gene data show CDR1 as SNHLY and CDR2 as FYNNEI. The CDR3 extends over 13 amino acids. The V and J ends lost 1 base and 5 bases respectively, with 6 bases between them. In DNA, the CDR3 is TGTGCCAGCAGTGAAGTGGGACGAAACACCATATATTTT. Its translation is CASSEVGRNTIYF.

The sample holds a few counts of this clonotype. This may stem from a read error, because a much larger clone lies one nucleotide away. The genes are TRBV20-1 and TRBJ1-2, with D perhaps matching TRBD1 (5 bases). Germline-derived CDR1 and CDR2 are DFQATT and SNEGSKA (reference sequence). Trimming cost V 5 bases and J 4 bases, with 17 bases left between them. CDR3 length equals 14 residues. CDR3 sequence: CSAGPQQDPYGYTF. CDR3 DNA: TGCAGTGCTGGACCCCAACAGGACCCCTATGGCTACACCTTC.